Included here is one T cell receptor beta chain sequence, with context. The germline V gene encodes CDR1 DFQATT and CDR2 SNEGSKA (reference sequence). The CDR3 totals 13 residues. This entry is derived from a study of blood T cells in healthy people across ages. Combining a sample-barcoded 5' primer with a J-beta primer mix, a second PCR ran for about 6 to 12 cycles. CDR3-containing paired-end reads numbering at least 2.5 million came from each sample. TCRdb analysed the 5' RACE reads with MiXCR anew, one entry per CDR3 protein. This table has roughly 1.5 million distinct CDR3 sequences, 35% to 45% appearing once. Collection of ten milliliters of peripheral blood was performed for each donor.

The sample taken for sequencing was blood. The origin of this receptor is a woman aged 18-29 years in good health. The J gene is TRBJ2-4, the V gene TRBV20-1; D uncertain. The DNA end is more similar to TRBJ2-7, so the J call may be wrong. CDR3 DNA sequence: TGCAGTGCTAGAGATTCCTTGGTGTACGAGCAGTACTTC. Encoded protein: CSARDSLVYEQYF.